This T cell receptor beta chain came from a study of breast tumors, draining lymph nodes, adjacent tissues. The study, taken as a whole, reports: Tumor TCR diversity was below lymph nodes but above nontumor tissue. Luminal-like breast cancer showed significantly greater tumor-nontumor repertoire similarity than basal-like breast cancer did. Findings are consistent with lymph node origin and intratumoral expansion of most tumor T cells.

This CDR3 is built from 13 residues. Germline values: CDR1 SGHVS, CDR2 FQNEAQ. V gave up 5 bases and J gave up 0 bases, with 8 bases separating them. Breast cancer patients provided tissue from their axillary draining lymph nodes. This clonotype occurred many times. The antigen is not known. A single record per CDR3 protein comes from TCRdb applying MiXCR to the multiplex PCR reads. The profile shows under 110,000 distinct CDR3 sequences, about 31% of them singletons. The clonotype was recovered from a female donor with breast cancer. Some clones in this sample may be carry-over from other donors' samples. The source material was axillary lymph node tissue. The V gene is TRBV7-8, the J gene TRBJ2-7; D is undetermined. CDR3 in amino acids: CASSRTGSYEQYF. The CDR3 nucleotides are TGTGCCAGCAGCCGGACGGGCTCCTACGAGCAGTACTTC.